This T cell receptor beta chain stems from a study of blood T cell repertoires in COVID-19. Study at large: Whether acute or convalescent, the COVID-19 samples came from the United States, Italy and Spain. From T cells, B-cell-depleted T cells, or PBMCs came the material, which was cDNA or gDNA.

Germline assignment: CDR1 KGHDR and CDR2 SFDVKD. The V end was cut by 7 bases, the J end by 7 bases, with 16 bases between. The CDR3 has 14 residues. Per the authors' pipeline: Using reference gene primer amplification, nucleated cell counts were estimated. Assay used: immunoSEQ multiplex PCR; TCRdb lists only in-frame clones, some missing. D and trimming come from the DNA, and the V and J calls and clone size come from that table. The repertoire holds over 100,000 clones, with over 60% as singletons. The clonotype comes from a woman aged 80 or over with acute or convalescent COVID-19. This rearrangement joins TRBV24-1 to TRBJ1-5, with D perhaps TRBD1 (5 bases). Sequencing was performed on peripheral blood. The CDR3 protein is CATRPAGTGQPQHF. The CDR3 DNA is TGTGCCACCAGACCCGCGGGGACGGGACAGCCCCAGCATTTT.